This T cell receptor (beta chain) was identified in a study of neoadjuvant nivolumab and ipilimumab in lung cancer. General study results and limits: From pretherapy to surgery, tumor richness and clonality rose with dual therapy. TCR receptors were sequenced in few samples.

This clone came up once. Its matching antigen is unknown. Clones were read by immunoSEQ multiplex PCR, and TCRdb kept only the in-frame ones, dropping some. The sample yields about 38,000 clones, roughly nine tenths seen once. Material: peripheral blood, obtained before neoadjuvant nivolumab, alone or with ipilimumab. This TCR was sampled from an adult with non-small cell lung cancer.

For the CDR3, the DNA is TGTGCCAGCAGCTTAGGGGGCGGACAGGGGGCCCTCCTGGAGCAGTACTTC. Its protein is CASSLGGGQGALLEQYF. V is TRBV11-3 and J is TRBJ2-7; TRBD1 agrees at 11 bases. The CDR3 consists of 17 residues. V gave up 1 base and J gave up 7 bases; unmatched junction bases: 12. Germline CDR1 reads SGHNT; CDR2 reads YENEEA.